This entry lists 17 T cell receptor beta chains sequenced from one sample in a study of CD8 T cells in Susac syndrome. Random hexamers were used to reverse transcribe about 0.5 to 1 ug of RNA. In TCRdb, the immunoSEQ multiplex PCR reads were re-called with MiXCR into one record per CDR3 protein. Of 150,000 to 200,000 distinct CDR3 sequences listed, approximately 94% are singletons. Sequenced sample: CD4+ T cells from PBMCs. All receptors come from a human donor with multiple sclerosis.

The chain has TRBV30 and TRBJ1-1; D is uncertain. CDR3 length equals 8 residues. In germline, CDR1 is GTSNPN, CDR2 SVGIG (reference sequence). Trimming left V 5 bases short and J 8 bases short, with 3 bases between. CDR3 coding DNA: TGTGCCTGGGGGGAAGCTTTCTTT. The encoded protein is CAWGEAFF.

As DNA, the CDR3 is TGCAGTGCTTCCAGGACAGGGGGTCTGCAAGAGACCCAGTACTTC. Its protein product is CSASRTGGLQETQYF. The chain uses TRBV20-1 and TRBJ2-5; 10 bases are a match to TRBD1. J was trimmed by 2 bases and V by 5 bases; bases with no gene match: 8. The germline CDR1 and CDR2 sequences are DFQATT and SNEGSKA (reference sequence). The CDR3 is made up of 15 amino acids.

The gene calls are TRBV3-1 and TRBJ2-1, with D unresolved. The CDR3 sequence is 11 residues long. Trimming pared 3 bases from V and 6 bases from J, leaving 3 bases between. The germline CDR1 and CDR2 sequences are LGHDT and YNNKEL (reference sequence). The CDR3 DNA reads as TGTGCCAGCAGCCAGGGCAATGAGCAGTTCTTC. Translation gives CASSQGNEQFF.

This chain joins TRBV7-6 and TRBJ2-3; the match to TRBD2 covers 7 bases. The CDR3 length is 15 residues. Germline CDR1 is SGHVS and CDR2 is FNYEAQ. J gave up 2 bases and V 5 bases, and 7 bases lay outside the gene matches. CDR3: CASSRGRGVTDTQYF. CDR3 nucleotide sequence: TGTGCCAGCAGCCGAGGACGGGGGGTCACAGATACGCAGTATTTT.

The sample holds one count of this clonotype. The chain employs TRBV3-1 and TRBJ2-7; TRBD1 is a possible D gene (5 bases). The length of the CDR3 is 14 residues. The ends were cut back, 1 base at V and 6 bases at J, with 13 bases in the middle. CDR1 is LGHDT, CDR2 YNNKEL, per germline (reference sequence). The CDR3 here is CASSQVTRGGEQYF. The CDR3 bases are TGTGCCAGCAGCCAAGTCACAAGGGGCGGCGAGCAGTACTTC.

This rearrangement joins TRBV5-4 to TRBJ2-7, with D maybe TRBD1 (6 bases). The length of the CDR3 is 13 residues. V lost 4 bases and J 2 bases, leaving 10 bases between the germline ends. Germline assignment: CDR1 SGHNT and CDR2 YYREEE (reference sequence). CDR3 protein: CASSMDRTYEQYF. The CDR3 nucleotides read TGTGCCAGCAGCATGGACAGAACCTACGAGCAGTACTTC.

This clonotype appeared a few times. CDR3 region: CASSRTSGGTQYF. CDR3 nucleotide sequence: TGTGCCAGCAGCAGGACTAGCGGAGGGACCCAGTACTTC. The rearrangement uses TRBV9 and TRBJ2-5; 10 bases line up with TRBD2. CDR1 and CDR2 (germline): SGDLS, YYNGEE. The CDR3 sequence is 13 residues long. The J segment lost 7 bases and the V segment lost 4 bases, leaving 4 bases of the junction unmatched.

The rearrangement links TRBV7-3 to TRBJ2-2; TRBD1 agrees at 7 bases. With V trimmed by 4 bases and J by 0 bases, 5 bases remained unmatched. This CDR3 spans 16 amino acids. Germline CDR1 SGHTA, CDR2 FQGTGA. The CDR3 loop reads CASSSTGYPNTGELFF. The CDR3 DNA reads TGTGCCAGCAGCTCGACAGGGTATCCGAACACCGGGGAGCTGTTTTTT.

This chain links TRBV25-1 with TRBJ2-7; possible D gene TRBD1, 5 bases. V was trimmed by 0 bases and J by 3 bases, leaving 12 bases between them. The CDR3 extends over 15 amino acids. Germline CDR1 is MGHDK and CDR2 is SYGVNS. DNA for the CDR3: TGTGCCAGCAGTGAATACCAGGGTGGAAACTACGAGCAGTACTTC. Encoded protein: CASSEYQGGNYEQYF.

CDR3 amino acids: CASSIRQGRTGANVLTF. The DNA for the CDR3 is TGTGCCAGTAGTATTCGGCAGGGCAGAACTGGGGCCAACGTCCTGACTTTC. The J gene is TRBJ2-6, the V gene TRBV19, with D perhaps TRBD1 (5 bases). CDR1 LNHDA and CDR2 SQIVND come from the germline V gene (reference sequence). V lost 3 bases and J lost 2, with 14 bases in between. The CDR3 sequence is 17 residues long. Looking up the rest from reference TRBV19 and TRBJ2-6 gives the full variable domain: DGGITQSPKYLFRKEGQNVTLSCEQNLNHDAMYWYRQDPGQGLRLIYYSQIVNDFQKGDIAEGYSVSREKKESFPLTVTSAQKNPTAFYLCASSIRQGRTGANVLTFGAGSRLTVL.

This clonotype has only one observation. The chain carries TRBV6-6 and TRBJ2-3, with a weak D call TRBD1 (6 bases). The germline V gene encodes CDR1 MNHNY and CDR2 SVGAGI (reference sequence). V was shortened by 4 bases and J by 4 bases, with 9 bases between the two germline ends. The CDR3 sequence is 13 residues long. For the CDR3, the DNA is TGTGCCAGCAGTTCTGGACAGCCAGATACGCAGTATTTT. Translation gives CASSSGQPDTQYF.

The genes are TRBV2 and TRBJ2-3; 10 bases are a match to TRBD1. The CDR3 extends over 15 amino acids. CDR1 is SNHLY and CDR2 is FYNNEI in the germline V gene. V lost 5 bases to trimming and J lost 1 base; unmatched junction nucleotides: 3. In DNA form, the CDR3 reads TGTGCCAGCAGTCAAGGGACAGGGGGCACAGATACGCAGTATTTT. Translated, it gives CASSQGTGGTDTQYF.

The chain carries TRBV12-3 or TRBV12-4 and TRBJ2-1; 7 nucleotides match TRBD2. Germline trimming cut 7 bases from V and 12 bases from J; bases unmatched to any gene: 21. CDR3 length: 16 residues. The CDR3 DNA follows: TGTGCCAGCACCTTCCGGGGGAAGCGGGGAGAATTTCGGCAGTTCTTC. Its protein product is CASTFRGKRGEFRQFF.

This sequence joins TRBV28 and TRBJ2-7, with D unresolved. Germline CDR1 MDHEN, CDR2 SYDVKM. This CDR3 spans 14 amino acids. V lost 3 bases and J 0 bases, leaving 9 bases between the germline ends. The CDR3 here is CASSFPWGSYEQYF. The CDR3 bases are TGTGCCAGCAGTTTCCCTTGGGGCTCCTACGAGCAGTACTTC.

The rearrangement links TRBV10-3 to TRBJ2-7; 9 positions agree with TRBD1. This CDR3 comprises 14 residues. The ends lost 1 base at V and 5 bases at J; junction bases unmatched: 3. Germline V gene sequence: CDR1 ENHRY, CDR2 SYGVKD. The CDR3, as DNA: TGTGCCATCAGTGAGTTAGACAGGGGGAACGAGCAGTACTTC. This gives the protein CAISELDRGNEQYF.

This chain joins TRBV9 and TRBJ2-1; D unresolved. The CDR3 has 13 residues. Deletions cut 0 bases from V and 6 bases from J, with 7 bases between. Germline V gene lookup returns CDR1 SGDLS and CDR2 YYNGEE. CDR3 DNA: TGTGCCAGCAGCGTAGGTGGGGTCAATGAGCAGTTCTTC. The encoded protein is CASSVGGVNEQFF.

The rearrangement joins TRBV28 to TRBJ2-3; no firm D call. In germline, CDR1 is MDHEN, CDR2 SYDVKM. The CDR3 has 11 amino acids. V lost 6 bases, J lost 9 bases, and 10 bases lay in between. The CDR3 region has the DNA TGTGCCAGCAGCTATCTAGGGACGCAGTATTTT. It yields the protein CASSYLGTQYF.